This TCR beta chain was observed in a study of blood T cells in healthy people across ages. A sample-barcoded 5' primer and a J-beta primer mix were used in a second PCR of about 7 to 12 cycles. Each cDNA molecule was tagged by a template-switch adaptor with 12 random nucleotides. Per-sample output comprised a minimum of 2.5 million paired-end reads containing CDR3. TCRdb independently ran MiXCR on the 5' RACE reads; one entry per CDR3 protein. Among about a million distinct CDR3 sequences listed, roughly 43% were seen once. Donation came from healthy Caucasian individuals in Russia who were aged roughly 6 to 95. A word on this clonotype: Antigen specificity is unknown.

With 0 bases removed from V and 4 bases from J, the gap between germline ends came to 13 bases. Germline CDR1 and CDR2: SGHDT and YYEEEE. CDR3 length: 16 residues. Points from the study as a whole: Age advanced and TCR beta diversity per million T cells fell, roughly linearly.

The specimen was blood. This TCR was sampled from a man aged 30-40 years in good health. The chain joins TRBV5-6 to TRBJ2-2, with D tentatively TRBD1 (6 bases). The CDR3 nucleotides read TGTGCCAGCAGCTTGGGGGGGCCCTTGAGCACCGGGGAGCTGTTTTTT. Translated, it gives CASSLGGPLSTGELFF.